This T cell receptor beta chain was identified during a study of cytomegalovirus exposure and HLA in healthy donors. 60 Vbeta and 13 Jbeta primers were used in PCR. Measured with immunoSEQ multiplex PCR; TCRdb has only the in-frame clones, and not every one. The sample includes around 150,000 clones, 60% to 80% of them seen just once. This clone was observed once. The CDR3 totals 13 residues. Germline CDR1 is SGHTA and CDR2 is FQGTGA. The V and J ends lost 2 bases and 5 bases respectively, with 7 bases between them. The source material was PBMCs. This TCR came from a woman aged 45-65 years in good health and CMV-seronegative. This chain links TRBV7-3 with TRBJ1-5; D remains unclear. The CDR3 is CASSLVTYQPQHF. Here the CDR3 DNA reads TGTGCCAGCAGCTTAGTCACTTATCAGCCCCAGCATTTT.